Here is one T cell receptor (beta chain) with its context. This record comes from a study of OX40 agonist ivuxolimab in advanced cancers. Across the whole study: There were three patients with partial responses, one having hepatocellular carcinoma and two cutaneous melanoma.

The trim removed 1 base at V and 0 bases at J, leaving 3 bases unmatched. This CDR3 has 16 amino acids. Germline V gene lookup returns CDR1 SEHNR and CDR2 FQNEAQ (reference sequence). Profiling relied on immunoSEQ multiplex PCR, and the TCRdb table lists in-frame clones only, not all of them. The sample includes under 90,000 clones, about 88% of them seen just once. The source material was CD4+ or CD8+ T cells sorted from blood, sampled in a trial of the OX40 agonist ivuxolimab. This clonotype was sampled from an adult with an advanced solid tumor such as melanoma, head and neck, liver or kidney cancer. This chain links TRBV7-9 with TRBJ2-3, with TRBD1 identical over 8 bases. This chain's CDR3 is CASSLGAGGSTDTQYF. For the CDR3, the DNA is TGTGCCAGCAGCTTAGGGGCAGGGGGCAGCACAGATACGCAGTATTTT.